This T cell receptor beta chain was observed in a study of cytomegalovirus exposure and HLA in healthy donors. General study points: Diagnosis of cytomegalovirus status made by the classifier reportedly showed high specificity and sensitivity.

This CDR3 comprises 13 residues. Deletions cut 8 bases from V and 3 bases from J, with 11 bases between. The germline gives CDR1 MNHNS, CDR2 SASEGT. Produced via immunoSEQ multiplex PCR; TCRdb's table is partial and in-frame only. The sample comprises some 340,000 clones, roughly 90% of which are singletons, and approximately 1.1% rests with the top ten. Comment on this clone: Its specificity is unknown.

Input material: PBMCs. V is TRBV6-1 and J is TRBJ1-5; D unclear. The receptor's source is a woman under 40 in good health and CMV-seropositive. The CDR3 nucleotides read TGTGCCAGCCTTCCGGTGCTCAATCAGCCCCAGCATTTT. Its translation is CASLPVLNQPQHF.